Listed below are T cell receptor beta chains from one sample, sequenced in a study of CD8+ T cells in alopecia areata. The repertoire was sequenced with immunoSEQ multiplex PCR; TCRdb's copy has only in-frame clones and lacks some. The repertoire holds 150,000 to 200,000 clones, around 64% seen once, with around 10% in the top ten. The sample here was CD8+ T cells sorted from blood, taken at week 0. The source is a human donor with alopecia areata. The CDR3 runs from the conserved cysteine through the conserved F or W. D genes are given only for firm matches. For some rows the clone size is stated as once, few or many, or as a class when expanded; others skip it.

CDR3 protein	CDR3 DNA	J gene	clone size	D gene	V gene
CASSELAGDSYEQYF	TGTGCCAGCAGTGAGCTAGCGGGGGACTCCTACGAGCAGTACTTC	TRBJ2-7	.	TRBD2	TRBV2
CASDTPPGDPTF	TGTGCCAGCGACACTCCCCCGGGAGACCCCACCTTC	TRBJ1-2	.	.	TRBV5-6
CASSPFRGADQPQHF	TGTGCCAGCAGTCCTTTCCGTGGGGCCGATCAGCCCCAGCATTTT	TRBJ1-5	.	.	TRBV6-6
CASSLDEELAF	TGTGCCAGCAGCTTAGACGAGGAATTGGCCTTC	TRBJ1-2	.	.	TRBV13
CASSTGQNTEAFF	TGTGCCAGCAGTACCGGACAGAACACTGAAGCTTTCTTT	TRBJ1-1	.	.	TRBV27
CASSYRTGSSPLHF	TGTGCCAGCAGTTACCGGACAGGGAGTTCACCCCTCCACTTT	TRBJ1-6	.	TRBD1	TRBV27
CASSVRAGDTEAFF	TGTGCCAGCAGCGTAAGAGCAGGGGACACTGAAGCTTTCTTT	TRBJ1-1	few	.	TRBV13
CAWRADSYNEQFF	TGTGCCTGGAGGGCCGATTCCTACAATGAGCAGTTCTTC	TRBJ2-1	few	.	TRBV30
CASSTQTSEETQYF	TGTGCCAGCAGCACACAGACTTCCGAAGAGACCCAGTACTTC	TRBJ2-5	.	.	TRBV27
CASSYGELQPQHF	TGTGCCAGCAGCTACGGTGAACTTCAGCCCCAGCATTTT	TRBJ1-5	.	.	TRBV5-6
CASSGQTQYF	TGTGCCAGCAGCGGTCAGACCCAGTACTTC	TRBJ2-5	.	.	TRBV25-1
CASSIPGGDEQYF	TGTGCCAGTAGTATCCCCGGGGGCGACGAGCAGTACTTC	TRBJ2-7	few	.	TRBV19
CASSLGQGRGPVNEQFF	TGTGCCAGCAGTTTAGGTCAGGGCAGGGGGCCAGTGAATGAGCAGTTCTTC	TRBJ2-1	.	TRBD1	TRBV27
CASSRDLVNTEAFF	TGTGCCAGCAGCCGGGACCTTGTGAACACTGAAGCTTTCTTT	TRBJ1-1	.	.	TRBV5-6
CASSTGLAGVETQYF	TGTGCCAGCAGCACCGGACTAGCGGGGGTAGAGACCCAGTACTTC	TRBJ2-5	.	TRBD2	TRBV13
CASSPRDEKLFF	TGTGCCAGCAGCCCCAGGGATGAAAAACTGTTTTTT	TRBJ1-4	.	.	TRBV7-9
CASSQRVRAIDNSPLHF	TGCGCCAGCAGCCAAAGAGTGAGGGCTATTGATAATTCACCCCTCCACTTT	TRBJ1-6	few	.	TRBV4-1
CSVEPRGFTGNTEAFF	TGCAGCGTTGAGCCCAGGGGCTTTACAGGGAACACTGAAGCTTTCTTT	TRBJ1-1	.	.	TRBV29-1
CASSYDAETGTQYF	TGTGCCAGCAGTTACGATGCAGAAACCGGGACCCAGTACTTC	TRBJ2-5	.	.	TRBV6-6
CASSSPSLAYEQYF	TGTGCCAGCAGCTCCCCCAGCCTAGCCTACGAGCAGTACTTC	TRBJ2-7	.	.	TRBV7-3
CSVVVNTEAFF	TGCAGCGTTGTGGTGAACACTGAAGCTTTCTTT	TRBJ1-1	few	.	TRBV29-1
CASSDRGRGPYNEQFF	TGTGCCAGCAGCGACCGGGGGAGGGGGCCATACAATGAGCAGTTCTTC	TRBJ2-1	many	.	TRBV7-9
CASSRTGGFYNEQFF	TGTGCCAGTAGTAGAACAGGGGGCTTCTACAATGAGCAGTTCTTC	TRBJ2-1	.	TRBD1	TRBV19
CASSPWGQGHQPQHF	TGTGCCAGTAGTCCATGGGGACAGGGGCATCAGCCCCAGCATTTT	TRBJ1-5	.	TRBD1	TRBV19
CASSPVTDNYGYTF	TGCGCCAGCAGCCCCGTGACAGACAACTATGGCTACACCTTC	TRBJ1-2	few	.	TRBV4-1
CASSLVGYQPQHF	TGCGCCAGCAGCTTAGTCGGTTATCAGCCCCAGCATTTT	TRBJ1-5	once	.	TRBV5-1
CASSSRPGENTYGYTF	TGTGCCAGCTCATCCCGGCCCGGGGAAAACACCTATGGCTACACCTTC	TRBJ1-2	few	.	TRBV18
CAWIQTGYVEDTEAFF	TGTGCCTGGATCCAGACAGGTTATGTCGAGGACACTGAAGCTTTCTTT	TRBJ1-1	.	.	TRBV30
CASSGRGFSYEQYF	TGTGCCAGCAGTGGAAGGGGTTTCTCCTACGAGCAGTACTTC	TRBJ2-7	.	.	TRBV6-1
CASSLWAGTFYEQYF	TGTGCCAGCAGTTTGTGGGCAGGGACCTTCTACGAGCAGTACTTC	TRBJ2-7	.	.	TRBV27
CASRDRGLCGYTF	TGCGCCAGCCGGGACAGGGGGCTATGTGGCTACACCTTC	TRBJ1-2	few	TRBD1	TRBV23-1
CASSLRDPYGYTF	TGTGCCAGCAGCTTACGGGATCCCTATGGCTACACCTTC	TRBJ1-2	.	.	TRBV7-9
CASSTTSDYNEQFF	TGTGCCAGTAGTACAACTAGCGATTACAATGAGCAGTTCTTC	TRBJ2-1	few	TRBD2	TRBV19
CAWSVLVGGVKTFTDTQYF	TGTGCCTGGAGTGTACTGGTAGGGGGGGTCAAAACCTTCACAGATACGCAGTATTTT	TRBJ2-3	.	.	TRBV30
CASSKLSYEQYF	TGTGCCAGCAGCAAGCTATCCTACGAGCAGTACTTC	TRBJ2-7	.	.	TRBV11-2